These 10 T cell receptor beta chains came from one sample sequenced in a study of early T cells in non-severe SARS-CoV-2 infection (dated by TCRdb to 2020 to 2023). The library was produced with 5' RACE. TCRdb shows the sequencer as NextSeq 500. TCRdb applied fastp at Q25 and MiXCR to the public reads, then kept only in-frame beta chains. Each CDR3 protein gets just one entry, which takes the most common genes and DNA from the rows behind it. This sample is represented by approximately 65,000 distinct CDR3 sequences; 11% of them were singletons. The ten most abundant clones make up just under 3% of the sample. This specimen consisted of whole blood, obtained at baseline. Receptors originate from an adult who was a healthcare worker with PCR-confirmed SARS-CoV-2 infection or an uninfected control (not recorded which).

V and J are TRBV5-1 and TRBJ2-7; weak D call: TRBD2 (6 bases). CDR3 length equals 15 residues. Germline V gives CDR1 SGHRS, CDR2 YFSETQ. V lost 1 base and J lost 2, with 13 bases in between. CDR3 amino acids: CASSLRRDGPYEQYF. DNA for the CDR3: TGCGCCAGCAGCTTGCGGAGGGACGGTCCCTACGAGCAGTACTTC. The full variable domain, completed using reference TRBV5-1 and TRBJ2-7, is KAGVTQTPRYLIKTRGQQVTLSCSPISGHRSVSWYQQTPGQGLQFLFEYFSETQRNKGNFPGRFSGRQFSNSRSEMNVSTLELGDSALYLCASSLRRDGPYEQYFGPGTRLTVT.

Remarks on this clonotype: A junction boundary mismatches the germline segment, possibly from a read error. The chain has TRBV7-7 and TRBJ2-2; 7 bases are shared with TRBD1. The CDR3 covers 16 residues. Looked up from germline, CDR1 is SSHAT and CDR2 is FNYEAQ (reference sequence). CDR3 sequence: CASSPSRQGNTGELFF. CDR3 bases: TGTGCTAGCAGCCCAAGCCGACAGGGGAACACCGGGGAGCTGTTTTTT.

This clonotype was recorded many times. The chain employs TRBV7-2 and TRBJ2-2; no clear D gene. Trimming removed 4 bases at V and 6 bases at J, with 9 bases between. Germline CDR1 and CDR2: SGHTA and FQGNSA. CDR3 length equals 13 residues. CDR3 DNA sequence: TGTGCCAGCAGCTCGCCGGCCCCCGGGGAGCTGTTTTTT. Amino acid sequence: CASSSPAPGELFF.

This clonotype appeared a few times. J is TRBJ2-2 and V is TRBV6-5; D is possibly TRBD1 (5 bases). Looked up from germline, CDR1 is MNHEY and CDR2 is SVGAGI. Trimming left V 6 bases short and J 6 bases short, with 17 bases between. The CDR3 sequence is 15 residues long. The CDR3 DNA reads as TGTGCCAGCAGCCTTATGCAGGGAATTGCCGGGGAGCTGTTTTTT. It translates to CASSLMQGIAGELFF.

This chain joins TRBV20-1 and TRBJ1-6, with 9 positions matching TRBD1. The ends lost 5 bases at V and 11 bases at J; junction bases unmatched: 13. Germline V gene lookup returns CDR1 DFQATT and CDR2 SNEGSKA (reference sequence). The CDR3 covers 15 residues. CDR3 protein: CSALPPGTGTAPLHF. In nucleotides, the CDR3 is TGCAGTGCTCTACCACCCGGGACAGGGACGGCACCCCTCCACTTT.

This clonotype appeared a few times. This chain joins TRBV28 and TRBJ1-1; the match to TRBD1 covers 9 bases. CDR3 length equals 14 residues. Germline values: CDR1 MDHEN, CDR2 SYDVKM. Unmatched junction bases numbered 5, after V lost 6 bases and J lost 3 bases. CDR3 residues: CASRGDRADTEAFF. Written as DNA, the CDR3 is TGTGCCAGCAGGGGGGACAGGGCAGACACTGAAGCTTTCTTT. Combining the CDR3 with reference TRBV28 and TRBJ1-1 gives the whole variable domain DVKVTQSSRYLVKRTGEKVFLECVQDMDHENMFWYRQDPGLGLRLIYFSYDVKMKEKGDIPEGYSVSREKKERFSLILESASTNQTSMYLCASRGDRADTEAFFGQGTRLTVV.

This chain uses TRBV19 with TRBJ1-1; D is ambiguous. CDR3 length equals 12 residues. Between the trimmed V and J ends, which lost 3 bases and 11 bases, there was a span of 13 bases. The germline V gene encodes CDR1 LNHDA and CDR2 SQIVND (reference sequence). CDR3 amino acids: CASSIGLLWAFF. Here the CDR3 DNA reads TGTGCCAGTAGTATCGGACTGCTTTGGGCTTTCTTT.

This clonotype was observed a handful of times. The chain uses TRBV14 and TRBJ1-1; no reliable D call. Trimming removed 0 bases at V and 4 bases at J, with 6 bases between. CDR3 length: 13 residues. Germline V gene sequence: CDR1 SGHDN, CDR2 FVKESK. The CDR3, as DNA: TGTGCCAGCAGCCAAGATTACGGCACTGAAGCTTTCTTT. It yields the protein CASSQDYGTEAFF.

This clonotype has at least ten counts. The chain links TRBV7-6 to TRBJ2-2; D unclear. This CDR3 contains 14 residues. V was cut by 1 base and J by 1 base, with 4 bases left in between. Germline V gene lookup returns CDR1 SGHVS and CDR2 FNYEAQ. Written as DNA, the CDR3 is TGTGCCAGCAGCTTAGGGGGGAACACCGGGGAGCTGTTTTTT. Translation gives CASSLGGNTGELFF.

This chain connects TRBV5-6 to TRBJ2-2, with D unclear. Trimming took off 0 bases at V and 5 bases at J, with 5 bases between the two ends. This CDR3 is 13 amino acids long. CDR1 and CDR2 (germline): SGHDT, YYEEEE. CDR3: CASSLGDTGELFF. The DNA of the CDR3 is TGTGCCAGCAGCTTGGGGGATACCGGGGAGCTGTTTTTT.